The 7 T cell receptor beta chains in this list originate from one sample, sequenced in a study of blood T cell repertoires in COVID-19. Data came from immunoSEQ multiplex PCR; TCRdb stores just in-frame clones and leaves some out. The repertoire has about 250,000 clones, about 80% of them found once; the top ten carry approximately 4.4%. The sequenced sample was peripheral blood. The receptors come from a middle-aged man with active or convalescent COVID-19.

The V and J genes are TRBV11-1 and TRBJ1-1; D gene uncertain. Germline V gives CDR1 SGHAT, CDR2 FQDESV (reference sequence). V gave up 0 bases and J gave up 2 bases, with 4 bases separating them. The CDR3 length is 13 residues. The CDR3 sequence is CASSLAANTEAFF. The DNA of the CDR3 is TGTGCCAGCAGCTTAGCGGCCAACACTGAAGCTTTCTTT.

This clone was detected once. The CDR3 loop is CASSLLGGQAGNTIYF. Here the CDR3 DNA reads TGTGCCAGCAGTTTGCTCGGGGGGCAAGCTGGAAACACCATATATTTT. The chain has TRBV27 and TRBJ1-3, with a weak D call TRBD1 (6 bases). V dropped 3 bases and J dropped 2 bases, with 14 bases sitting between them. CDR3 length: 16 amino acids. Germline CDR1 is MNHEY and CDR2 is SMNVEV (reference sequence).

V and J are TRBV29-1 and TRBJ1-2, with a possible D match to TRBD1 (6 bases). CDR3 length: 12 amino acids. The V gene's germline CDR1 is SQVTM and CDR2 ANQGSEA. Trimming pared 4 bases from V and 4 bases from J, leaving 10 bases between. CDR3 nucleotides: TGCAGCGTTGGGGGGGGCATCTATGGCTACACCTTC. It codes for CSVGGGIYGYTF. The whole variable domain, remainder taken from reference TRBV29-1 and TRBJ1-2, is SAVISQKPSRDICQRGTSLTIQCQVDSQVTMMFWYRQQPGQSLTLIATANQGSEATYESGFVIDKFPISRPNLTFSTLTVSNMSPEDSSIYLCSVGGGIYGYTFGSGTRLTVV.

The CDR3 DNA sequence: TGTGCCAGCAGTGTCCGTCAGGGGGCCGAGCAGTACTTC. Encoded protein: CASSVRQGAEQYF. The gene calls are TRBV2 and TRBJ2-7; 8 nucleotides match TRBD1. V dropped 4 bases and J dropped 6; count of bases not matched to a gene: 5. Germline-derived CDR1 and CDR2 are SNHLY and FYNNEI. This CDR3 has 13 residues.

The CDR3: CASSIGLVSTDTQYF. The DNA of the CDR3 is TGTGCCAGCAGCATCGGACTGGTAAGCACAGATACGCAGTATTTT. This chain joins TRBV9 and TRBJ2-3; TRBD2 might be the D (5 bases). V dropped 4 bases and J dropped 0 bases, with 12 bases sitting between them. CDR1 is SGDLS, CDR2 YYNGEE, per germline. This CDR3 has 15 residues.

On this clone: Other nucleotide sequences from this sample produce the same CDR3. The chain has TRBV5-1 and TRBJ2-3; the match to TRBD2 covers 11 bases. This CDR3 has 16 amino acids. CDR1 and CDR2 from the germline V gene are SGHRS and YFSETQ. Losses at the gene ends were 1 base for V and 0 bases for J; bases not matched to a gene: 1. CDR3 amino acids: CASSLLAGGSTDTQYF. The CDR3 DNA follows: TGCGCCAGCAGCTTGCTAGCGGGGGGAAGCACAGATACGCAGTATTTT.

The chain joins TRBV5-4 to TRBJ2-1; D possibly corresponds to TRBD2 (5 bases). Trimming pared 4 bases from V and 9 bases from J, leaving 17 bases between. This CDR3 comprises 14 residues. CDR1 SGHNT and CDR2 YYREEE come from the germline V gene (reference sequence). The DNA of the CDR3 is TGTGCCAGCAGCATTACACAACCTCGGGGTGAGCAGTTCTTC. Translating it yields CASSITQPRGEQFF.